This T cell receptor beta chain is drawn from a study of T cells after yellow fever vaccination. MiXCR was run by TCRdb on the 5' RACE reads, yielding one entry per CDR3 protein. Here the sample spans 300,000 to 400,000 distinct CDR3 sequences, about 12% being singletons. This CDR3 has 13 residues. V was pared by 8 bases and J by 0 bases, with 5 bases between. Study-level points and caveats: A faster peak, day 5 versus 15, was reached by the weaker secondary response.

This clonotype was seen at least ten times. Its antigen remains unidentified. The sample was CD4+ T cells sorted from PBMCs, taken 15 days after the yellow fever booster vaccination. This chain links TRBV12-3 or TRBV12-4 with TRBJ2-6; D not certain. The origin of this receptor is a man aged 18 to 30 who received the YFV17D yellow fever vaccine. This CDR3 reads CASSGSGANVLTF. The CDR3 region has the DNA TGTGCCAGCTCAGGCTCTGGGGCCAACGTCCTGACTTTC.